Included here is one T cell receptor (beta chain) sequence, with context. Its antigen is unknown. No base quality information exists; no much larger clone differs at one position. At diagnosis, peripheral blood, uninvolved tumor-adjacent lung and tumor were collected and stored as a combination of fresh-frozen and FFPE material. For TCR repertoire profiling, the blood samples were analyzed as peripheral blood mononuclear cells. The data originate from a study of T cells in localized non-small cell lung cancer (dated by TCRdb to the early 2020s). Regarding the research as a whole: The study analyzed T cell repertoires of about 230 early-stage NSCLC patients, comparing tumors and uninvolved tumor-adjacent lungs. All 240 or so NSCLC patients in the cohort were treatment-naive and had localized lung tumors that were resected. The mean age of the NSCLC patients was under 70 years, with 130 or so men and 107 women.

The immunoSEQ Assay was used to sequence TCR beta CDR3 regions from DNA. The original pipeline was this. To compute T cell density, TCR beta template counts were normalized to usable DNA, which was estimated by amplifying housekeeping genes. The preseqR package was used to estimate richness by extrapolating to 400,000 templates for PBMC samples and to 120,000 templates for tissue samples. Clonality was calculated as one minus Pielou's evenness. Differential abundance testing on productive amino-acid clonotypes, with a minimum total count of 5 and an alpha of 0.1, was used to identify tissue-enriched TCRs. The Jaccard Index and the Morisita Overlap Index were used to measure repertoire overlap between compartments. GLIPH grouped TCR beta CDR3s together with public tetramer-defined viral CDR3s, and a viral motif had to include at least three viral sequences and show V-gene enrichment. This is the immuneACCESS table as TCRdb keeps it, with only in-frame sequences that have V and J called. A part of the clones is gone; compared with another copy, unresolved V genes explain less than half, and the rest is unexplained. The V and J calls and clone size are taken from that table; D and trimming were inferred from the DNA. The sample yields 45,000 to 60,000 clones; roughly 75% were counted once. The top ten hold 4.5% to 5.5% of the sample.

CDR1 ENHRY and CDR2 SYGVKD were looked up in the germline V gene. The CDR3 contains 16 residues, cysteine and phenylalanine counted. The entry retains the CDR3 DNA only, 48 bases that are in frame from base 1. Unmatched junction bases come to 10, with V trimmed by 5 bases and J by 3 bases. Broad study findings and their caveats: A median of approximately 57 of the top 100 tumor clones were detected in paired uninvolved adjacent lung, and around 27 of these tumor clones were also found among the top 100 clones of the paired uninvolved adjacent lung. Multi-region tumor sequencing was not performed, so intratumor heterogeneity could not be excluded. Because the study design was exploratory, TCR variables were selected using unadjusted p-values without false-discovery rate correction. Longer overall survival was associated with higher blood T cell density, whereas shorter survival was associated with higher adjacent-lung clonality. Uninvolved tumor-adjacent lung showed the highest T cell clonality, higher than tumor, which suggests more focused antigenic responses in the adjacent lung.

The sequence is built from TRBV10-3 and TRBJ2-1; 7 bases in the junction line up with TRBD1. The starting material was PBMCs, obtained before any cancer treatment. This sequence originates from a woman aged 35 to 70 with stage II lung adenocarcinoma. The CDR3 has the sequence CAISSPNRGSYNEQFF. The base sequence is TGTGCCATCAGTTCTCCTAACAGGGGTAGCTACAATGAGCAGTTCTTC.